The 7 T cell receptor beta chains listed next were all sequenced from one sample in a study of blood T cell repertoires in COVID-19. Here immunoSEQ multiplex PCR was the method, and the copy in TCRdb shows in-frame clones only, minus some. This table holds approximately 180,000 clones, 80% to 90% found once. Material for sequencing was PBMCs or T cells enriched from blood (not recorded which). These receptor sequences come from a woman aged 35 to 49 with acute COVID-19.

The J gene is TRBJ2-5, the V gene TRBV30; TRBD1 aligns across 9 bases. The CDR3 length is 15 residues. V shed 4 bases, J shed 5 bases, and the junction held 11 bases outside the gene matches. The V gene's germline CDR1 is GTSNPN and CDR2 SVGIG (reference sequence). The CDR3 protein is CAWNLGQGVGETQYF. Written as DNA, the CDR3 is TGTGCCTGGAACCTGGGACAGGGTGTGGGGGAGACCCAGTACTTC.

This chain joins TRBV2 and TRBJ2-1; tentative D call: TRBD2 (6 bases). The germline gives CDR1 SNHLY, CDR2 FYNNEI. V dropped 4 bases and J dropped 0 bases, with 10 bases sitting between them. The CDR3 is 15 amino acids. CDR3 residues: CASSVAAFSYNEQFF. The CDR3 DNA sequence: TGTGCCAGCAGTGTAGCGGCATTCTCCTACAATGAGCAGTTCTTC.

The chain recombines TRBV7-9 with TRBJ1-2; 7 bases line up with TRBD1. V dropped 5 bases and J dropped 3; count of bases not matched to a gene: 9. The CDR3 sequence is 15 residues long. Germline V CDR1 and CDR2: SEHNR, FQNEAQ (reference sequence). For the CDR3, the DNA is TGTGCCAGCAGCCGAGGGGACAGTGCGTACTATGGCTACACCTTC. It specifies CASSRGDSAYYGYTF.

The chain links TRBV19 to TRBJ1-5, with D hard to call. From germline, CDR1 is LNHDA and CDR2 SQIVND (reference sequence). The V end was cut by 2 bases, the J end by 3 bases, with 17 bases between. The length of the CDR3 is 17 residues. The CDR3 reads CASSIKPFTASNQPQHF. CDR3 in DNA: TGTGCCAGTAGTATAAAACCTTTCACTGCTTCCAATCAGCCCCAGCATTTT.

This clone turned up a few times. As DNA, the CDR3 is TGCGCCAGCAGTGATGGTGGACTAGCCGACGAGCAGTACTTC. Protein: CASSDGGLADEQYF. V usage is TRBV10-1 and J usage is TRBJ2-7; 8 bases fit TRBD2. V gave up 3 bases and J gave up 5 bases; unmatched junction bases: 6. This CDR3 has 14 amino acids. Germline loops: CDR1 WNHNN, CDR2 SYGVQD (reference sequence).

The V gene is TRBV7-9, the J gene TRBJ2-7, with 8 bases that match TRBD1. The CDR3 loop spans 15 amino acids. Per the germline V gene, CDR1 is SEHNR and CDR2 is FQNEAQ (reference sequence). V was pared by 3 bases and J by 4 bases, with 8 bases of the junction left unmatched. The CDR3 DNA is TGTGCCAGCAGCTTCGGACAGGGTGGTGCTTACGAGCAGTACTTC. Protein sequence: CASSFGQGGAYEQYF. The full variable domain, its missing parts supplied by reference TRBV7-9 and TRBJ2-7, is DTGVSQNPRHKITKRGQNVTFRCDPISEHNRLYWYRQTLGQGPEFLTYFQNEAQLEKSRLLSDRFSAERPKGSFSTLEIQRTEQGDSAMYLCASSFGQGGAYEQYFGPGTRLTVT.

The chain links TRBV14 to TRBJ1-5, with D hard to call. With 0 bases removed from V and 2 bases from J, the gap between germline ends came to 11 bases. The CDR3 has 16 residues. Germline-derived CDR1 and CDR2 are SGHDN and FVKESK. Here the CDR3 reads CASSQDREVGNQPQHF. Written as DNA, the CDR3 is TGTGCCAGCAGCCAAGATCGAGAGGTTGGCAATCAGCCCCAGCATTTT.